A single sample is the source of the 8 T cell receptor beta chains below, sequenced in a study of shared clonotypes between healthy human individuals (dated by TCRdb to the early 2020s). Library construction relied on the immunoSEQ multiplex PCR assay. TCRdb retrieved this table from immuneACCESS and kept in-frame rearrangements only. Not all clones are present; in checked studies, unresolved V genes account for under half, and no reason is known for the remainder. The sample table records about 680,000 clones; less than 80% of these occur just once. Together, the top ten hold about 1.8% of the sample. What was sequenced was memory CD4+ T cells sorted from blood. Sample cell subset or site, as interpreted from the label and publication: CD45RA-negative fraction. The receptors stem from a woman in her thirties in good health.

This chain uses TRBV10-2 with TRBJ1-2; 10 nucleotides align to TRBD1. V lost 3 bases to trimming and J lost 2 bases; unmatched junction nucleotides: 3. CDR1 is WSHSY, CDR2 SAAADI, per germline. The CDR3 is made up of 15 amino acids. CDR3 sequence: CASSDRGQGNYGYTF. CDR3 bases: TGCGCCAGCAGTGACCGGGGACAGGGGAACTATGGCTACACCTTC.

V and J are TRBV7-8 and TRBJ2-5, with TRBD1 as a possible D gene (6 bases). V was clipped by 0 bases and J by 2 bases, with 13 bases between them. CDR1 and CDR2 from the germline V gene are SGHVS and FQNEAQ. CDR3 length equals 16 residues. The CDR3 here is CASSLAGRGGQETQYF. For the CDR3, the DNA is TGTGCCAGCAGCTTAGCGGGACGAGGGGGTCAAGAGACCCAGTACTTC.

The chain carries TRBV29-1 and TRBJ2-3, with TRBD2 matching 12 bases. The germline V gene has CDR1 SQVTM and CDR2 ANQGSEA. V gave up 5 bases and J gave up 2 bases; unmatched junction bases: 2. This CDR3 has 14 residues. CDR3 in amino acids: CSVWTSGNTDTQYF. The CDR3 DNA sequence: TGCAGCGTTTGGACTAGCGGGAACACAGATACGCAGTATTTT.

The rearrangement uses TRBV5-1 and TRBJ1-4, with 8 bases aligning to TRBD1. Germline loops: CDR1 SGHRS, CDR2 YFSETQ. This CDR3 is built from 16 residues. V was clipped by 4 bases and J by 2 bases; unmatched bases: 7. For the CDR3, the DNA is TGCGCCAGCAGCCCCGACAGGGGCCGGACTAATGAAAAACTGTTTTTT. It encodes CASSPDRGRTNEKLFF.

The rearrangement joins TRBV7-9 to TRBJ2-1; D is possibly TRBD1 (5 bases). Looked up from germline, CDR1 is SEHNR and CDR2 is FQNEAQ (reference sequence). Trimming left V 6 bases short and J 8 bases short, with 14 bases between. CDR3 length: 13 residues. The CDR3 nucleotides are TGTGCCAGCAGTATAATAGGGGTCGATGAGCAGTTCTTC. Translating it yields CASSIIGVDEQFF.

V gene TRBV7-2 combines with J gene TRBJ2-7; D is undetermined. The V gene's germline CDR1 is SGHTA and CDR2 FQGNSA. Trimming stripped 1 base from V and 4 bases from J, with 11 bases between. This CDR3 region has 14 residues. CDR3 region: CASSLVAEVYEQYF. In DNA form, the CDR3 reads TGTGCCAGCAGCTTAGTGGCGGAAGTTTACGAGCAGTACTTC.

This clone was detected a few times. The rearrangement joins TRBV28 to TRBJ1-4, with 10 bases aligning to TRBD1. The CDR3 is 14 residues long. Germline CDR1 reads MDHEN; CDR2 reads SYDVKM. The trim removed 7 bases at V and 10 bases at J, leaving 9 bases unmatched. The CDR3 is CASIKGDRGGKLFF. The CDR3 DNA is TGTGCCAGCATCAAAGGGGACAGGGGTGGAAAACTGTTTTTT. The whole variable domain, remainder taken from reference TRBV28 and TRBJ1-4, is DVKVTQSSRYLVKRTGEKVFLECVQDMDHENMFWYRQDPGLGLRLIYFSYDVKMKEKGDIPEGYSVSREKKERFSLILESASTNQTSMYLCASIKGDRGGKLFFGSGTQLSVL.

The V gene is TRBV5-1, the J gene TRBJ2-7, with TRBD1 identical over 7 bases. This CDR3 region has 15 residues. Per the germline V gene, CDR1 is SGHRS and CDR2 is YFSETQ. The V gene end was trimmed by 3 bases and the J gene end by 0 bases; junction bases not matched to a gene: 6. CDR3 sequence (DNA): TGCGCCAGCAGCTCTCAACCAGGGGGCTCCTACGAGCAGTACTTC. Translation gives CASSSQPGGSYEQYF.